The source of this T cell receptor (beta chain) is a study of T cells in Graves' hyperthyroidism and ophthalmopathy. Regions amplified from RNA transcripts were the TCR beta CDR3 regions. First-round RT-PCR of the TCR CDR3 relied on the HTBI primer set. TCRdb itself ran the multiplex PCR reads through MiXCR, one entry per CDR3 protein. The sample holds about 640,000 distinct CDR3 sequences, less than 25% seen once. The J segment lost 4 bases and the V segment lost 2 bases, leaving 6 bases of the junction unmatched. Germline values: CDR1 MNHEY, CDR2 SVGAGI. This CDR3 spans 16 amino acids. This clonotype showed up just a few times.

The sequence was obtained from a man younger than 40 with Graves' ophthalmopathy. J is TRBJ2-3 and V is TRBV6-5; TRBD2 agrees at 10 bases. The sample consisted of blood. DNA of the CDR3: TGTGCCAGCAGTTACGGCCTAGCGGGAGAGGCAGATACGCAGTATTTT. This sequence encodes CASSYGLAGEADTQYF.